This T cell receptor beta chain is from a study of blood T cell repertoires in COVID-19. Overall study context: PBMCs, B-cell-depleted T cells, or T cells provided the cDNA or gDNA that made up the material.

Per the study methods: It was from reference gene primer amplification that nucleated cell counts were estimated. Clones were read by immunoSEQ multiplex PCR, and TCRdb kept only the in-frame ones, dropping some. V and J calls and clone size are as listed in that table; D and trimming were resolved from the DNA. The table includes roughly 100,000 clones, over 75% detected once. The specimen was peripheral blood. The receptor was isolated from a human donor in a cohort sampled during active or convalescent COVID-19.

CDR3 sequence (DNA): TGTGCCAGCAGCTTAGGATCAGGGTTCGGGGAGCTGTTTTTT. Translating gives CASSLGSGFGELFF. The chain is built from TRBV11-2 and TRBJ2-2, with D possibly TRBD1 on 5 matching bases. V was trimmed by 1 base and J by 7 bases, leaving 10 bases between them. The CDR3 is 14 residues long. CDR1 is SGHAT, CDR2 FQNNGV, per germline.